The rows below give T cell receptor beta chains drawn from one sample of a study of cytomegalovirus exposure and HLA in healthy donors. Assay: immunoSEQ multiplex PCR; the TCRdb copy retains only in-frame clones and omits some. The sample contains 130,000 to 150,000 clones, around 73% of which appear only once. Sequencing input: PBMCs. The receptors here all came from a human donor in good health. Each CDR3 is given with its conserved first and last residue. The D gene is left open where the match is weak. Clone size, where shown, is once, few, many, or a class for clones that have expanded.

TRBD1,17,TRBJ2-3,TRBV2,-,TGTGCCAGCAGTGCCGGCTCCAGACAGGGGGCCACAGATACGCAGTATTTT,CASSAGSRQGATDTQYF
TRBD1,15,TRBJ2-1,TRBV6-4,-,TGTGCCAGCTCCTCCTCCGGGACAGGGGTCGATGAGCAGTTCTTC,CASSSSGTGVDEQFF
TRBD2,14,TRBJ2-3,TRBV5-5,-,TGTGCCAGCAGCTTCGGGGGGGCCTTAGATACGCAGTATTTT,CASSFGGALDTQYF
TRBD1,14,TRBJ2-7,TRBV5-1,-,TGCGCCAGCAGCTTAGGGACAGGGAGGGACGAGCAGTACTTC,CASSLGTGRDEQYF
-,15,TRBJ2-2,TRBV6-1,-,TGTGCCAGCAGTGGAAGGGGAACTTGGACCGGGGAGCTGTTTTTT,CASSGRGTWTGELFF
-,15,TRBJ2-7,TRBV6-5,-,TGTGCCAGCAGTTACGATGACAGAAGAGTTCACGAGCAGTACTTC,CASSYDDRRVHEQYF
TRBD1,15,TRBJ1-1,TRBV10-3,few,TGTGCCATCAGTGAAACCGGGACAGGGGGCGGTTTGGCTTTCTTT,CAISETGTGGGLAFF
-,15,TRBJ1-5,TRBV19,once,TGTGCCAGTAGTAGAGACAGATATAGCAATCAGCCCCAGCATTTT,CASSRDRYSNQPQHF
-,14,TRBJ1-1,TRBV5-1,-,TGCGCTAGCAGCTTGGGGATGGGCCGGACTGAAGCTTTCTTT,CASSLGMGRTEAFF
-,13,TRBJ2-7,TRBV9,once,TGTGCCAGCAGCGAATCAGGGGCTGGTGAGCAGTACTTC,CASSESGAGEQYF
TRBD1,15,TRBJ2-1,TRBV19,-,TGTGCCAGTAGTAGAACAGGGGGGACCTACAATGAGCAGTTCTTC,CASSRTGGTYNEQFF
TRBD2,15,TRBJ2-1,TRBV7-3,-,TGTGCCAGCAGCCAGACTAGCGGGATTTACAATGAGCAGTTCTTC,CASSQTSGIYNEQFF
TRBD1,16,TRBJ2-3,TRBV5-6,-,TGTGCCAGCAGCTTGTGGGGGACAGCGAACCGAGATACGCAGTATTTT,CASSLWGTANRDTQYF
TRBD1,14,TRBJ1-4,TRBV5-1,-,TGCGCCAGCAGCTCCCGGACAGGGGGGGAAAAACTGTTTTTT,CASSSRTGGEKLFF
TRBD1,14,TRBJ2-5,TRBV19,few,TGTGCCAGTAGAGAGGACAGGGGGCAAGAGACCCAGTACTTC,CASREDRGQETQYF
-,14,TRBJ1-2,TRBV11-2,-,TGTGCCAGCAGCCCTGGGGGGGAAATTAGGGGCTACACCTTC,CASSPGGEIRGYTF
-,16,TRBJ2-2,TRBV11-3,-,TGTGCCAGCAGCTACCGGGACATCGCGAACACCGGGGAGCTGTTTTTT,CASSYRDIANTGELFF
-,18,TRBJ2-7,TRBV4-1,-,TGCGCCAGCAGCCAAGGCGGGGCTAGCTCCCCTTATCCGGACGAGCAGTACTTC,CASSQGGASSPYPDEQYF
-,14,TRBJ2-2,TRBV7-7,-,TGTGCTAGCAGCTGGACAGCGGGACCCGGGGAGCTGTTTTTT,CASSWTAGPGELFF
-,10,TRBJ1-5,TRBV19,-,TGTGCCAGTAACGGTGGGGGACTGCATTTT,CASNGGGLHF
TRBD2,14,TRBJ2-7,TRBV5-1,-,TGCGCCAGCGGCTTACGGGGGGAGTCCTACGAGCAGTACTTC,CASGLRGESYEQYF
-,12,TRBJ1-1,TRBV6-5,-,TGTGCCAGCAGTTACTCAACAGGCGAAGCTTTCTTT,CASSYSTGEAFF
TRBD1,13,TRBJ1-1,TRBV5-8,-,TGTGCCAGCAGGGGGACAGCGAACACTGAAGCTTTCTTT,CASRGTANTEAFF
-,15,TRBJ1-2,TRBV27,few,TGTGCCAGCAGCCTTCGTGGGGGGGCGGACTATGGCTACACCTTC,CASSLRGGADYGYTF
TRBD2,20,TRBJ2-3,TRBV29-1,once,TGCAGCGTTGTCCTACGGGAGGGACTAGCGGGGGTTACTAGCACAGATACGCAGTATTTT,CSVVLREGLAGVTSTDTQYF
TRBD1,16,TRBJ2-7,TRBV5-1,-,TGCGCCAGCAGCGTTGCTCCAGGGGGCGCTTCCTACGAGCAGTACTTC,CASSVAPGGASYEQYF
TRBD1,17,TRBJ2-5,TRBV5-4,-,TGTGCCAGCAGCCCAAATGGCGGACAGGGTTTGTGGGAGACCCAGTACTTC,CASSPNGGQGLWETQYF
TRBD1,16,TRBJ2-7,TRBV18,-,TGTGCCAGCTCACTTGAACCGGACAGGGGTGACTACGAGCAGTACTTC,CASSLEPDRGDYEQYF